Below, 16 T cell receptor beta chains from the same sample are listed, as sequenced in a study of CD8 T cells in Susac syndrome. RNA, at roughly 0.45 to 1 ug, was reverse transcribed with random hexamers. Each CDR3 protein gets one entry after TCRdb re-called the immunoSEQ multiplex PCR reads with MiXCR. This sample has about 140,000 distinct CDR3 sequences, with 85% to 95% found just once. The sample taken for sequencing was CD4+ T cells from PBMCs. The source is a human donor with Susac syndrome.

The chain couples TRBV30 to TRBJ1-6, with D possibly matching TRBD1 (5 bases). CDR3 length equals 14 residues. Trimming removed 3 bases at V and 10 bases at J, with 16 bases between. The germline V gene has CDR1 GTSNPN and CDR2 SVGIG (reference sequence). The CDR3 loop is CAWRGRGLRSPLHF. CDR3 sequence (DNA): TGTGCCTGGAGAGGACGGGGCCTGAGATCACCCCTCCACTTT.

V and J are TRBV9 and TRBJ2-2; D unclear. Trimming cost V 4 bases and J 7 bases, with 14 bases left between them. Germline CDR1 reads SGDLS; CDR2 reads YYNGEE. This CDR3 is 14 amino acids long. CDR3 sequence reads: CASSPRYRDGELFF. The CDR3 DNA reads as TGTGCCAGCAGCCCCCGGTATAGGGACGGGGAGCTGTTTTTT.

CDR3 in DNA: TGTGCCAGCAGCGTAGGATCATGGAGGAGGGGAACCTATGGCTACACCTTC. This sequence encodes CASSVGSWRRGTYGYTF. The genes are TRBV9 and TRBJ1-2; D might be TRBD1 (5 bases). Germline loops: CDR1 SGDLS, CDR2 YYNGEE. The CDR3 has 17 residues. V gave up 0 bases and J gave up 4 bases, with 19 bases separating them.

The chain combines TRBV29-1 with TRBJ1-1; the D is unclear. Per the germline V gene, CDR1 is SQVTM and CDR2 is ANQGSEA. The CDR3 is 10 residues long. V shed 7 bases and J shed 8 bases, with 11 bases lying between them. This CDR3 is CSAQTGEAFF. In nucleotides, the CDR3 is TGCAGCGCCCAGACCGGAGAAGCTTTCTTT.

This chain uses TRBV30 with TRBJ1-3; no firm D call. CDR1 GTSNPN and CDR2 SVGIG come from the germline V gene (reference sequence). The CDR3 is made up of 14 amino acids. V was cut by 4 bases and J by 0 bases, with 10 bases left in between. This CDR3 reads CAWNSFGSGNTIYF. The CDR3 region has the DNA TGTGCCTGGAATAGTTTCGGCTCTGGAAACACCATATATTTT.

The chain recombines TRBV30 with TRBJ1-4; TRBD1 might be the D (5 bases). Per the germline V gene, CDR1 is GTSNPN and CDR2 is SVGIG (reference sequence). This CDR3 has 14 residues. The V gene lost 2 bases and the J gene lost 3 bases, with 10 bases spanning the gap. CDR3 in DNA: TGTGCCTGGAGTCAGGGTCGGGCTAATGAAAAACTGTTTTTT. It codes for CAWSQGRANEKLFF.

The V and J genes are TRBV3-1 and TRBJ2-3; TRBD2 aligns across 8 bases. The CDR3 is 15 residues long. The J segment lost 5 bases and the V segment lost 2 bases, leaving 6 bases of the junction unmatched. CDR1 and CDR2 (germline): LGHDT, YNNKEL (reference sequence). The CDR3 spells CASSQRRGARDTQYF. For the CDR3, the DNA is TGTGCCAGCAGCCAAAGGCGGGGGGCTAGAGATACGCAGTATTTT.

The CDR3 bases are TGTGCCAGCAGCCCCGTGGGGATGAACACTGAAGCTTTCTTT. This codes for CASSPVGMNTEAFF. The chain has TRBV9 and TRBJ1-1, with unresolved D. The V gene's germline CDR1 is SGDLS and CDR2 YYNGEE. The CDR3 extends over 14 amino acids. V dropped 4 bases and J dropped 0 bases, with 10 bases sitting between them.

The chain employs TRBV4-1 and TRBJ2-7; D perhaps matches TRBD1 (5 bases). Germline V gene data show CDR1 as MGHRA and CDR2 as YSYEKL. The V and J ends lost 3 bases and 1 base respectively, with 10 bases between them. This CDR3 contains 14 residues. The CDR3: CASSQGQYSYEQYF. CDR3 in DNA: TGCGCCAGCAGCCAGGGGCAATATTCCTACGAGCAGTACTTC.

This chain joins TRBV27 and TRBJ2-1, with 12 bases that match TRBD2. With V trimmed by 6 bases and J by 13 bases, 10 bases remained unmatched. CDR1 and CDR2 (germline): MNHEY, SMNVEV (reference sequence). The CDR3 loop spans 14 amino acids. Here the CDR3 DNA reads TGTGCCAGCAGGCCAAGACTAGCGGGGGCTGAACAGTTCTTC. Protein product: CASRPRLAGAEQFF.

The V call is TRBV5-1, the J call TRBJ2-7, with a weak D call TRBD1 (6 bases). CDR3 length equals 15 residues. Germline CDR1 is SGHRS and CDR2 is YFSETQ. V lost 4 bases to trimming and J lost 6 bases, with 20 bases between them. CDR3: CASSINTGSASEQYF. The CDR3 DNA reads TGCGCCAGCAGCATTAACACAGGGTCCGCCAGCGAGCAGTACTTC.

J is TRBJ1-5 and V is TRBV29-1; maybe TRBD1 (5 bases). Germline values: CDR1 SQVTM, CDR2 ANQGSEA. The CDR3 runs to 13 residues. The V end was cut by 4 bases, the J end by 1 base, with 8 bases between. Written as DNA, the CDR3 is TGCAGCGTTGGGGACGCAAGCAATCAGCCCCAGCATTTT. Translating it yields CSVGDASNQPQHF.

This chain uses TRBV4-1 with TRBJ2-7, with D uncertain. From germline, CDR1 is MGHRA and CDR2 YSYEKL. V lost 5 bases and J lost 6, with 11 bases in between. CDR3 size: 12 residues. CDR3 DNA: TGCGCCAGCAGCGCCCCGACTCGCGAGCAGTACTTC. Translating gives CASSAPTREQYF.

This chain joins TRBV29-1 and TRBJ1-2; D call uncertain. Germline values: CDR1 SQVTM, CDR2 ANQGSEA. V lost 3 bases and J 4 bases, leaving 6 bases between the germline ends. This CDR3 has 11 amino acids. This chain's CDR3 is CSVDSAYGYTF. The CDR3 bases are TGCAGCGTTGATAGCGCCTATGGCTACACCTTC.

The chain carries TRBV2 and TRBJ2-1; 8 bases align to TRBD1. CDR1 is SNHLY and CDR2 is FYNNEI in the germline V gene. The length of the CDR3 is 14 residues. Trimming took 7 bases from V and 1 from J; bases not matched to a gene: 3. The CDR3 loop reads CASTRQGSYNEQFF. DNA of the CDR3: TGTGCCAGCACGAGACAGGGGTCCTACAATGAGCAGTTCTTC.

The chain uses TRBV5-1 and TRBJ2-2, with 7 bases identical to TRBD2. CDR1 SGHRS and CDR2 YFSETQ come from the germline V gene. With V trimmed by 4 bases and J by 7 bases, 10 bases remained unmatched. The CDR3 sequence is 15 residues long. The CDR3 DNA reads TGCGCCAGCAGCCTCGCGGTAGCGGGCGGCGGGGAGCTGTTTTTT. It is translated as CASSLAVAGGGELFF.